The clone carrying this T cell receptor (beta chain) has more than one count but fewer than ten. Prepared libraries of TCR beta cDNA carried unique molecular identifiers. TCRdb redid the calling of the PCR reads with MiXCR, one entry per CDR3 protein. The table shows hundreds of thousands of distinct CDR3 sequences, with around 40% occurring only once. This entry comes from a study of post-analysis software for immune sequencing data. On the study more broadly: Relapsing-remitting, secondary progressive and progressive-relapsing multiple sclerosis courses were included.

This receptor was obtained from a girl under 18 with multiple sclerosis. Sequenced input: blood.

In DNA form, the CDR3 reads TGTGCCAGCAGTTTAAAGTTCAGGGTCTACGAGCAGTACTTC. Protein sequence: CASSLKFRVYEQYF. The V call is TRBV28, the J call TRBJ2-7; TRBD1 might be the D (5 bases). The CDR3 covers 14 residues. Trimming took off 2 bases at V and 3 bases at J, with 11 bases between the two ends. Germline lookup yields CDR1 MDHEN and CDR2 SYDVKM.